This is a list of T cell receptor beta chains from one sample in a study of T cells in Graves' hyperthyroidism and ophthalmopathy. TCRdb analysed the multiplex PCR reads with MiXCR anew, one entry per CDR3 protein. The repertoire holds under 400,000 distinct CDR3 sequences, 18% seen once, with about half in the top ten. Sequenced material: blood. These receptors were obtained from a woman aged 45-59 years with Graves' hyperthyroidism. CDR3s include the opening cysteine and the closing phenylalanine or tryptophan. A D gene is named only where the DNA matches it firmly. For some rows the clone size is stated as once, few or many, or as a class when expanded; others skip it.

clone size: .; D gene: .; V gene: TRBV12-3/TRBV12-4; J gene: TRBJ1-1; CDR3 DNA: TGTGCCAGCAGTCTCCGTTTAGGGGACACTGAAGCTTTCTTT; CDR3 protein: CASSLRLGDTEAFF
clone size: few; D gene: TRBD2; V gene: TRBV3-1; J gene: TRBJ2-5; CDR3 DNA: TGTGCCAGCAGCCGAAACCCGGGACTAGCGGGCGTCCAAGAGACCCAGTACTTC; CDR3 protein: CASSRNPGLAGVQETQYF
clone size: few; D gene: .; V gene: TRBV18; J gene: TRBJ2-1; CDR3 DNA: TGTGCCAGCTCACCACCTTCCGGTCGCGAGCAGTTCTTC; CDR3 protein: CASSPPSGREQFF
clone size: .; D gene: .; V gene: TRBV7-9; J gene: TRBJ2-7; CDR3 DNA: TGTGCCAGCAGCGGGGCCGGGGCCAGGGTCTACGAGCAGTACTTC; CDR3 protein: CASSGAGARVYEQYF
clone size: few; D gene: .; V gene: TRBV29-1; J gene: TRBJ2-3; CDR3 DNA: TGCAGCGTTGGTGGGATCTACACAGATACGCAGTATTTT; CDR3 protein: CSVGGIYTDTQYF
clone size: many; D gene: TRBD1; V gene: TRBV27; J gene: TRBJ1-1; CDR3 DNA: TGTGCCAGCAGTTTAACAGGGGTGAGCACTGAAGCTTTCTTT; CDR3 protein: CASSLTGVSTEAFF
clone size: few; D gene: .; V gene: TRBV24-1; J gene: TRBJ1-5; CDR3 DNA: TGTGCCACCAGTGATGAACAGGGTGGCAATCAGCCCCAGCATTTT; CDR3 protein: CATSDEQGGNQPQHF
clone size: few; D gene: .; V gene: TRBV18; J gene: TRBJ2-4; CDR3 DNA: .; CDR3 protein: CASSPTAVLGDIQYF
clone size: few; D gene: TRBD1; V gene: TRBV11-1; J gene: TRBJ2-5; CDR3 DNA: TGTGCCAGCAGCCGGGGACAGAAAGAGACCCAGTACTTC; CDR3 protein: CASSRGQKETQYF
clone size: .; D gene: TRBD1; V gene: TRBV27; J gene: TRBJ1-6; CDR3 DNA: TGTGCCAGCAGTTTAGGGACAGGGTGGCTTGATTCACCCCTCCACTTT; CDR3 protein: CASSLGTGWLDSPLHF
clone size: .; D gene: .; V gene: TRBV6-5; J gene: TRBJ2-5; CDR3 DNA: TGTGCCAGCAGTTACTCTCGCAGGCAAGAGACCCAGTACTTC; CDR3 protein: CASSYSRRQETQYF
clone size: .; D gene: .; V gene: TRBV20-1; J gene: TRBJ2-1; CDR3 DNA: TGCAGTGCTAGAGACCCGGGATACAGGTACGCCTACAATGAGCAGTTCTTC; CDR3 protein: CSARDPGYRYAYNEQFF
clone size: .; D gene: .; V gene: TRBV6-1; J gene: TRBJ1-1; CDR3 DNA: TGTGCCAGCAGTGAAAATCCAGGGAGTTGGATAGTGAACACTGAAGCTTTCTTT; CDR3 protein: CASSENPGSWIVNTEAFF
clone size: many; D gene: .; V gene: TRBV5-1; J gene: TRBJ2-2; CDR3 DNA: TGTGCCAGCAGCTTTAACACCGGGGAGCTGTTTTTT; CDR3 protein: CASSFNTGELFF
clone size: many; D gene: TRBD2; V gene: TRBV10-3; J gene: TRBJ2-5; CDR3 DNA: TGTGCCTCCAAGGGGACTAGCGGCGTTTTTGGCCAGTACTTC; CDR3 protein: CASKGTSGVFGQYF
clone size: .; D gene: TRBD2; V gene: TRBV28; J gene: TRBJ2-7; CDR3 DNA: TGTGCCGGCAGTTTAACTAGCGGGACCAACGAGCAGTACTTC; CDR3 protein: CAGSLTSGTNEQYF
clone size: .; D gene: TRBD1; V gene: TRBV14; J gene: TRBJ2-3; CDR3 DNA: TGTGCCAGCAGCCACGCGACAGGGGGCACAGATACGCAGTATTTT; CDR3 protein: CASSHATGGTDTQYF
clone size: many; D gene: TRBD2; V gene: TRBV2; J gene: TRBJ2-1; CDR3 DNA: TGTGCCAGCAGTGTTGGGACGGGAGGCAATGAGCAGTTCTTC; CDR3 protein: CASSVGTGGNEQFF
clone size: .; D gene: .; V gene: TRBV20-1; J gene: TRBJ2-2; CDR3 DNA: TGCAGTGCTAGAGATTCGACCCCAGGGTCCCCCGGGGAGCTGTTTTTT; CDR3 protein: CSARDSTPGSPGELFF
clone size: many; D gene: TRBD2; V gene: TRBV5-1; J gene: TRBJ2-1; CDR3 DNA: TGCGCCAGCAGCTTGTTTCCTAGCGGGGGTAACAATGAGCAGTTCTTC; CDR3 protein: CASSLFPSGGNNEQFF
clone size: many; D gene: TRBD1; V gene: TRBV12-3/TRBV12-4; J gene: TRBJ1-1; CDR3 DNA: TGTGCCAGCAGCACCGGACAGGCTGATGAAGCTTTCTTT; CDR3 protein: CASSTGQADEAFF
clone size: .; D gene: TRBD1; V gene: TRBV30; J gene: TRBJ2-5; CDR3 DNA: TGTGCCTGGGAAAAGACAGGGGGCATGGAGACCCAGTACTTC; CDR3 protein: CAWEKTGGMETQYF
clone size: few; D gene: .; V gene: TRBV28; J gene: TRBJ2-7; CDR3 DNA: TGTGCCAGCAGTTCGCAGACCACCTACGAGCAGTACTTC; CDR3 protein: CASSSQTTYEQYF
clone size: .; D gene: .; V gene: TRBV11-2; J gene: TRBJ2-2; CDR3 DNA: TGTGCCAGCAGGGGCGCGCGGACGGTGTTTTTT; CDR3 protein: CASRGARTVFF
clone size: many; D gene: TRBD1; V gene: TRBV6-1; J gene: TRBJ2-2; CDR3 DNA: TGTGCCAGCAGCGACAGGGTCCCCACCGGGGAGCTGTTTTTT; CDR3 protein: CASSDRVPTGELFF
clone size: .; D gene: TRBD1; V gene: TRBV18; J gene: TRBJ1-3; CDR3 DNA: TGTGCCAGCTCGAAGGGACAGGCTGGAAACACCATATATTTT; CDR3 protein: CASSKGQAGNTIYF
clone size: .; D gene: .; V gene: TRBV4-1; J gene: TRBJ2-1; CDR3 DNA: TGCGCCAGCAGTCGACCTAGCGACCAATACAATGAGCAGTTCTTC; CDR3 protein: CASSRPSDQYNEQFF
clone size: .; D gene: .; V gene: TRBV27; J gene: TRBJ1-5; CDR3 DNA: TGTGCCAGCAGTCCAAGGCCGATTCCACAGCCCCAGCATTTT; CDR3 protein: CASSPRPIPQPQHF
clone size: .; D gene: TRBD2; V gene: TRBV20-1; J gene: TRBJ2-3; CDR3 DNA: TGCAGTGCTAGAGATCTAGCGGGCCTCACAGATACGCAGTATTTT; CDR3 protein: CSARDLAGLTDTQYF
clone size: many; D gene: TRBD2; V gene: TRBV7-3; J gene: TRBJ2-3; CDR3 DNA: TGTGCCAGCAGATTAACTAGCGGGAGTACAGATACGCAGTATTTT; CDR3 protein: CASRLTSGSTDTQYF
clone size: .; D gene: .; V gene: TRBV29-1; J gene: TRBJ2-2; CDR3 DNA: TGCAGCGTTGAAAATCCAAACACCGGGGAGCTGTTTTTT; CDR3 protein: CSVENPNTGELFF
clone size: many; D gene: TRBD2; V gene: TRBV6-5; J gene: TRBJ2-3; CDR3 DNA: TGTGCCAGCAGTTACTCCCTAGCGGGGGGAGCAGATACGCAGTATTTT; CDR3 protein: CASSYSLAGGADTQYF
clone size: .; D gene: TRBD2; V gene: TRBV6-1; J gene: TRBJ2-4; CDR3 DNA: TGTGCCAGCAGTCAATCGTCTTTACTAGCGGGAGCGGCCAAAAACATTCAGTACTTC; CDR3 protein: CASSQSSLLAGAAKNIQYF
clone size: .; D gene: .; V gene: TRBV10-3; J gene: TRBJ1-6; CDR3 DNA: TGTGCCATCATCCAGGACGGTAATTCACCCCTCCACTTT; CDR3 protein: CAIIQDGNSPLHF
clone size: .; D gene: TRBD2; V gene: TRBV11-2; J gene: TRBJ2-3; CDR3 DNA: TGTGCCAGCAGCCTGCGATACCCCGGACTAGCGGGAGGAGTAACAGATACGCAGTATTTT; CDR3 protein: CASSLRYPGLAGGVTDTQYF
clone size: many; D gene: TRBD2; V gene: TRBV28; J gene: TRBJ2-5; CDR3 DNA: TGTGCCAGCAAAGCGGGAGGTCGCGGGTTAGAGACCCAGTACTTC; CDR3 protein: CASKAGGRGLETQYF
clone size: .; D gene: TRBD1; V gene: TRBV10-3; J gene: TRBJ1-1; CDR3 DNA: TGTGCCATCAGTGAGTCCAGGGGGAACGCTGAAGCTTTCTTT; CDR3 protein: CAISESRGNAEAFF
clone size: .; D gene: TRBD2; V gene: TRBV12-3/TRBV12-4; J gene: TRBJ2-7; CDR3 DNA: TGTGCCAGCAGTTTGGGACTAGCGGGACTCTCCTACGAGCAGTACTTC; CDR3 protein: CASSLGLAGLSYEQYF
clone size: .; D gene: TRBD1; V gene: TRBV28; J gene: TRBJ1-6; CDR3 DNA: TGTGCCAGCAGCATGGGACAGTCAAATTCACCCCTCCACTTT; CDR3 protein: CASSMGQSNSPLHF
clone size: .; D gene: .; V gene: TRBV20-1; J gene: TRBJ1-1; CDR3 DNA: TGCAGTGCTAGATTGGGGGCCAACACTGAAGCTTTCTTT; CDR3 protein: CSARLGANTEAFF
clone size: many; D gene: TRBD1; V gene: TRBV5-6; J gene: TRBJ1-1; CDR3 DNA: TGTGCCAGCACCCTGGGACAGGGGGCCTCTGAAGCTTTCTTT; CDR3 protein: CASTLGQGASEAFF